This T cell receptor (beta chain) was identified in a study of blood T cell repertoires in COVID-19. The wider study: Whether acute or convalescent, the COVID-19 samples came from the United States, Italy and Spain. The cDNA or gDNA used as material had been derived from T cells, B-cell-depleted T cells, or PBMCs.

The protocol was immunoSEQ multiplex PCR, while the TCRdb copy is restricted to in-frame clones and leaves out a portion. The sample consists of 110,000 or so clones, 82% of them appearing once. Germline-derived CDR1 and CDR2 are SGDLS and YYNGEE. Trimming took 4 bases from V and 5 from J, leaving 21 bases between them. The CDR3 contains 17 residues. This chain uses TRBV9 with TRBJ2-2; D ambiguous. Sequences were obtained from peripheral blood. This TCR was sampled from a human donor in a cohort sampled during active COVID-19. In DNA form, the CDR3 reads TGTGCCAGCAGCCCTTGGATGGCCCCCGGGTCAACCGGGGAGCTGTTTTTT. It translates to CASSPWMAPGSTGELFF. Combining the CDR3 with reference TRBV9 and TRBJ2-2 gives the whole variable domain DSGVTQTPKHLITATGQRVTLRCSPRSGDLSVYWYQQSLDQGLQFLIQYYNGEERAKGNILERFSAQQFPDLHSELNLSSLELGDSALYFCASSPWMAPGSTGELFFGEGSRLTVL.